A single T cell receptor beta chain is shown here with its context. MiXCR was run by TCRdb on the RT-PCR reads, yielding one entry per CDR3 protein. The data hold about 700,000 distinct CDR3 sequences, with 14% observed a single time. The ends lost 6 bases at V and 9 bases at J; junction bases unmatched: 11. The CDR3 extends over 15 amino acids. The sample was memory CD4+ T cells from blood. The chain is built from TRBV12-3 or TRBV12-4 and TRBJ2-1, with TRBD2 matching over 10 bases. The clonotype originates from a female donor in good health, serving as a healthy control. The CDR3 loop is CASSKLAGTLGEQFF. The CDR3 DNA sequence: TGTGCCAGCAGCAAACTAGCGGGGACACTAGGTGAGCAGTTCTTC.